Each of the 23 T cell receptor beta chains below was sequenced from the same sample in a study of CD8+ T cells in alopecia areata. Reverse transcription of extracted RNA yielded cDNA, which provided the sequencing template. Sequencing used immunoSEQ multiplex PCR; TCRdb keeps in-frame clones, though not all of them. Of 100,000 to 150,000 clones in the sample, roughly two thirds were seen once. The sequenced sample was CD4+ T cells sorted from blood. Source of these receptors: a human donor in good health.

This clone was counted a single time. The DNA for the CDR3 is TGTGCCTGGAGGGTAGGGGAGAACACTGAAGCTTTCTTT. Translated, it gives CAWRVGENTEAFF. The chain couples TRBV30 to TRBJ1-1; possible D gene TRBD1, 5 bases. Germline assignment: CDR1 GTSNPN and CDR2 SVGIG (reference sequence). Trimming shortened V by 3 bases and J by 1 base, and 9 bases separated the two germline ends. This CDR3 spans 13 amino acids.

The chain has TRBV5-1 and TRBJ2-7; D is possibly TRBD2 (7 bases). The germline V gene has CDR1 SGHRS and CDR2 YFSETQ. V lost 6 bases to trimming and J lost 3 bases, with 13 bases between them. This CDR3 has 13 residues. In nucleotides, the CDR3 is TGCGCCAGCAAGGGGGGGAACGGCTACGAGCAGTACTTC. Translation: CASKGGNGYEQYF.

The V gene is TRBV7-2, the J gene TRBJ2-1; 7 positions match TRBD2. The ends lost 2 bases at V and 6 bases at J; junction bases unmatched: 4. The CDR3 covers 14 residues. Germline V gene lookup returns CDR1 SGHTA and CDR2 FQGNSA. The CDR3 DNA follows: TGTGCCAGCAGCTTATGGACTAGAATCAATGAGCAGTTCTTC. It specifies CASSLWTRINEQFF.

CDR3 in DNA: TGTGCCAGCAGCCGAATGAATCAGCCCCAGCATTTT. This translates into CASSRMNQPQHF. The chain joins TRBV5-6 to TRBJ1-5; D remains ambiguous. The V end lost 4 bases, the J end lost 4 bases, and 6 bases lay between the germline ends. The CDR3 spans 12 residues. Germline CDR1 is SGHDT and CDR2 is YYEEEE.

The genes are TRBV7-6 and TRBJ2-5, with 9 bases fitting TRBD2. CDR3 length: 14 amino acids. V trimming: 4 bases; J trimming: 5 bases; junction bases outside the gene matches: 5. CDR1 SGHVS and CDR2 FNYEAQ come from the germline V gene. The CDR3 nucleotides read TGTGCCAGCAGCTCTGGGACTAGCCGGGAGACCCAGTACTTC. Encoded protein: CASSSGTSRETQYF.

The chain uses TRBV29-1 and TRBJ1-2; D may be TRBD1 (5 bases). CDR1 is SQVTM, CDR2 ANQGSEA, per germline. The length of the CDR3 is 12 residues. Between the trimmed V and J ends, which lost 2 bases and 11 bases, there was a span of 15 bases. Written as DNA, the CDR3 is TGCAGCGTTGAATTAGGGGCTAGGAGGTACACCTTC. Its translation: CSVELGARRYTF.

The chain has TRBV18 and TRBJ1-6; weak D call: TRBD1 (5 bases). The V gene lost 2 bases and the J gene lost 8 bases, with 13 bases spanning the gap. CDR3 length: 15 residues. Germline CDR1 reads KGHSH; CDR2 reads LQKENI. The DNA for the CDR3 is TGTGCCAGCTCACCAGGCAGGGAATTTGATTCACCCCTCCACTTT. Encoded protein: CASSPGREFDSPLHF.

This clone was counted only a few times. J is TRBJ1-4 and V is TRBV7-9; D is perhaps TRBD1 (6 bases). CDR1 is SEHNR, CDR2 FQNEAQ, per germline (reference sequence). The CDR3 contains 15 residues. V was pared by 3 bases and J by 1 base, with 9 bases between. CDR3 nucleotide sequence: TGTGCCAGCAGCTTTCAGGGGATAACTAATGAAAAACTGTTTTTT. Translated, it gives CASSFQGITNEKLFF.

The chain combines TRBV5-1 with TRBJ2-3; 7 bases line up with TRBD1. V gave up 1 base and J gave up 7 bases; unmatched junction bases: 6. Germline V gene lookup returns CDR1 SGHRS and CDR2 YFSETQ. This CDR3 is built from 14 residues. CDR3 loop: CASSLNKGAHTQYF. As DNA, the CDR3 is TGCGCCAGCAGCTTGAATAAGGGGGCTCATACGCAGTATTTT. The full variable domain, in which reference TRBV5-1 and TRBJ2-3 provide the parts outside the CDR3, is KAGVTQTPRYLIKTRGQQVTLSCSPISGHRSVSWYQQTPGQGLQFLFEYFSETQRNKGNFPGRFSGRQFSNSRSEMNVSTLELGDSALYLCASSLNKGAHTQYFGPGTRLTVL.

The gene calls are TRBV6-1 and TRBJ1-5, with D unresolved. In germline, CDR1 is MNHNS, CDR2 SASEGT. V lost 5 bases, J lost 12 bases, and 14 bases lay in between. This CDR3 contains 12 residues. DNA for the CDR3: TGTGCCAGCAGTTCCAAAGCGGGGAGCCAGCATTTT. As protein: CASSSKAGSQHF.

V gene TRBV7-3 combines with J gene TRBJ2-1; either TRBD1 or TRBD2 may fit D (7 bases each). The germline gives CDR1 SGHTA, CDR2 FQGTGA. V was shortened by 8 bases and J by 5 bases, with 19 bases between the two germline ends. The CDR3 extends over 15 amino acids. Here the CDR3 DNA reads TGTGCCAGCTTAGGGGGCCTAGCGGTCAACAATGAGCAGTTCTTC. It is translated as CASLGGLAVNNEQFF. Filled out from reference TRBV7-3 and TRBJ2-1, the complete variable domain reads GAGVSQTPSNKVTEKGKYVELRCDPISGHTALYWYRQSLGQGPEFLIYFQGTGAADDSGLPNDRFFAVRPEGSVSTLKIQRTERGDSAVYLCASLGGLAVNNEQFFGPGTRLTVL.

Turning to this clone: Distinct nucleotide sequences in the sample also encode this CDR3. The V call is TRBV29-1, the J call TRBJ1-1, with a possible D match to TRBD1 (5 bases). The CDR3 has 13 amino acids. CDR1 is SQVTM, CDR2 ANQGSEA, per germline. The V gene lost 3 bases and the J gene lost 1 base, with 9 bases spanning the gap. CDR3 residues: CSVDWGKNTEAFF. CDR3 coding DNA: TGCAGCGTTGACTGGGGGAAGAACACTGAAGCTTTCTTT.

J is TRBJ1-1 and V is TRBV6-5, with D possibly TRBD1 on 5 matching bases. The CDR3 loop spans 13 amino acids. In germline, CDR1 is MNHEY, CDR2 SVGAGI. Trimming took 0 bases from V and 8 from J, leaving 10 bases between them. The CDR3 region is CASSYSRGQEAFF. The CDR3 DNA reads TGTGCCAGCAGTTACTCGAGGGGTCAAGAAGCTTTCTTT.

The chain combines TRBV7-8 with TRBJ2-5, with 8 bases identical to TRBD2. This CDR3 has 15 amino acids. CDR1 and CDR2 from the germline V gene are SGHVS and FQNEAQ. The V gene end was trimmed by 7 bases and the J gene end by 0 bases; junction bases not matched to a gene: 7. DNA for the CDR3: TGTGCCAGCACCTTTTGGCGGGGGGACCAAGAGACCCAGTACTTC. This gives the protein CASTFWRGDQETQYF. The variable domain in full, with the rest retrieved from reference TRBV7-8 and TRBJ2-5, is GAGVSQSPRYKVAKRGQDVALRCDPISGHVSLFWYQQALGQGPEFLTYFQNEAQLDKSGLPSDRFFAERPEGSVSTLKIQRTQQEDSAVYLCASTFWRGDQETQYFGPGTRLLVL.

This clone was seen a few times. V is TRBV5-1 and J is TRBJ2-5; 10 positions match TRBD1. Per germline, CDR1 SGHRS and CDR2 YFSETQ. V was pared by 0 bases and J by 5 bases, with 1 base of the junction left unmatched. The CDR3 has 14 amino acids. CDR3 region: CASSLGQGAETQYF. CDR3 in DNA: TGCGCCAGCAGCTTGGGACAGGGGGCGGAGACCCAGTACTTC.

The chain combines TRBV29-1 with TRBJ2-7; D unclear. CDR1 and CDR2 from the germline V gene are SQVTM and ANQGSEA. The CDR3 contains 12 residues. The ends were cut back, 5 bases at V and 0 bases at J, with 8 bases in the middle. This CDR3 reads CSVSPSSYEQYF. The CDR3 DNA is TGCAGCGTTTCCCCTTCCTCCTACGAGCAGTACTTC.

A word on this clone: The same CDR3 can be traced to other DNA sequences in this sample. This chain links TRBV30 with TRBJ2-7; D might be TRBD1 (6 bases). The CDR3 has 12 residues. The V and J ends lost 2 bases and 1 base respectively, with 6 bases between them. From germline, CDR1 is GTSNPN and CDR2 SVGIG (reference sequence). The CDR3 DNA is TGTGCCTGGAGTACAGGGTCCTACGAGCAGTACTTC. It codes for CAWSTGSYEQYF.

A few counts support this clone. J is TRBJ2-5 and V is TRBV6-1, with 8 bases fitting TRBD1. The CDR3 has 15 residues. Per the germline V gene, CDR1 is MNHNS and CDR2 is SASEGT. Trimming at V came to 2 bases and at J to 5 bases, leaving 7 bases not matched to a gene. In nucleotides, the CDR3 is TGTGCCAGCAGTGAACCGGCAGGGGGCGGGGAGACCCAGTACTTC. It encodes CASSEPAGGGETQYF.

A few counts support this clone. The genes are TRBV19 and TRBJ1-5; no clear D. The V end was cut by 5 bases, the J end by 2 bases, with 7 bases between. The CDR3 runs 13 residues. Germline assignment: CDR1 LNHDA and CDR2 SQIVND (reference sequence). CDR3 protein: CASSPVGNQPQHF. The CDR3 bases are TGTGCCAGTAGTCCGGTGGGCAATCAGCCCCAGCATTTT.

The V call is TRBV6-5, the J call TRBJ1-5, with unresolved D. CDR3 length equals 14 residues. Germline CDR1 MNHEY, CDR2 SVGAGI. Trimming stripped 2 bases from V and 5 bases from J, with 10 bases between. The CDR3 region has the DNA TGTGCCAGCAGTTACCGGACGCCAGATCAGCCCCAGCATTTT. It encodes CASSYRTPDQPQHF.

The chain recombines TRBV5-1 with TRBJ1-2; D unresolved. V lost 0 bases and J lost 3, with 12 bases in between. CDR3 size: 15 residues. CDR1 and CDR2 from the germline V gene are SGHRS and YFSETQ. The CDR3 nucleotides are TGCGCCAGCAGCTTGGCGGGCGGTGGGGACTATGGCTACACCTTC. It codes for CASSLAGGGDYGYTF.

The V call is TRBV29-1, the J call TRBJ1-1; 7 bases map to TRBD1. The CDR3 length is 14 residues. Germline CDR1 and CDR2: SQVTM and ANQGSEA. The V segment lost 3 bases and the J segment 1 base; nucleotides outside the gene matches: 5. CDR3 residues: CSVERQGKNTEAFF. CDR3 bases: TGCAGCGTTGAGAGACAGGGCAAGAACACTGAAGCTTTCTTT.

The V call is TRBV5-6, the J call TRBJ2-7; a weak D match, TRBD1 (6 bases). V lost 0 bases, J lost 2 bases, and 6 bases lay in between. Germline V gene sequence: CDR1 SGHDT, CDR2 YYEEEE. This CDR3 is built from 13 residues. Here the CDR3 reads CASSLDRAYEQYF. The DNA of the CDR3 is TGTGCCAGCAGCTTGGACAGGGCCTACGAGCAGTACTTC.